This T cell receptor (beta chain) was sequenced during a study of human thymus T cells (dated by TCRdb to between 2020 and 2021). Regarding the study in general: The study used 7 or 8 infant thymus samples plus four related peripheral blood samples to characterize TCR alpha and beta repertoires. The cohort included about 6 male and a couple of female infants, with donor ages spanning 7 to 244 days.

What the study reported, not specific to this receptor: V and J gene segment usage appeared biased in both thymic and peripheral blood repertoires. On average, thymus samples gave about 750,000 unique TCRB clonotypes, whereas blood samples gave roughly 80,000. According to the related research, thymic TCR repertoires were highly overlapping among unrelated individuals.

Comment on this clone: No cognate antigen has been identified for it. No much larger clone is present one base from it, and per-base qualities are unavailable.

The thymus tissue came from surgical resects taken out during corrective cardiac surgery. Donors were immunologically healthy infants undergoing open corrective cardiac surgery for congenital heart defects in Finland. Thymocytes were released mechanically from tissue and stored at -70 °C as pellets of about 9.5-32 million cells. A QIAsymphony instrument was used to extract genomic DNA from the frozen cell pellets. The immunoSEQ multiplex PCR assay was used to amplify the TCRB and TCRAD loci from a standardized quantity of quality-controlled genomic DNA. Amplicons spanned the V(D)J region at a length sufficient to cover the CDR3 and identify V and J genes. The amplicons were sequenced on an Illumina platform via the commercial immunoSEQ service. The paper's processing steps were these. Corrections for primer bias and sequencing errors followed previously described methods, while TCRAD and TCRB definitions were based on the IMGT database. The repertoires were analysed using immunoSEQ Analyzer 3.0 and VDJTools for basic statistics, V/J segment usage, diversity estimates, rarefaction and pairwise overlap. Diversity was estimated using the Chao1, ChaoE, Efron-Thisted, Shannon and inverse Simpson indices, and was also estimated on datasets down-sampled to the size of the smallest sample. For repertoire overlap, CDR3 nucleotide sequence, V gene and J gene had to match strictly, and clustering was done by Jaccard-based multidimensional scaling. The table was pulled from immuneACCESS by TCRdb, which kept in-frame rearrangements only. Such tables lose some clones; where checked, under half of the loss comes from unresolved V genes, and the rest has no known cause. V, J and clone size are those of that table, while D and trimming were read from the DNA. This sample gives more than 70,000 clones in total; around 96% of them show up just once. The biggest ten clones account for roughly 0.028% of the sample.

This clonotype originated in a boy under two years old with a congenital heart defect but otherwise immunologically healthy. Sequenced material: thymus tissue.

In nucleotides, the sequence is TGTGCCAGCAGCCCCGACTCCGGGGCCAACGTCCTGACTTTC. This sequence encodes CASSPDSGANVLTF. The V gene is TRBV7-9 and the J gene is TRBJ2-6; the D gene cannot be named for sure. The trim is 5 bases for V and 4 bases for J, with a gap of 9 bases between the germline ends. Reading the germline V gene (reference sequence) gives CDR1 SEHNR and CDR2 FQNEAQ. Including the terminal cysteine and phenylalanine, the CDR3 comprises 14 residues. Only the CDR3 portion is preserved as DNA: 42 bases, with reading frame beginning at the first base. The variable domain in full, with residues beyond the CDR3 obtained from the reference TRBV7-9 and TRBJ2-6 genes, is DTGVSQNPRHKITKRGQNVTFRCDPISEHNRLYWYRQTLGQGPEFLTYFQNEAQLEKSRLLSDRFSAERPKGSFSTLEIQRTEQGDSAMYLCASSPDSGANVLTFGAGSRLTVL.